This T cell receptor beta chain comes out of a study of vaccination effects on CD4 cells after COVID-19. Study in general: Researchers obtained post-vaccine samples at a median of 72 days past the second dose.

CDR1 and CDR2 from the germline V gene are SGHRS and YFSETQ. After removal of 1 base from V and 4 bases from J, the junction contained 3 bases not matched to a gene. The CDR3 spans 15 residues. Study-level points and caveats: Infection- and vaccine-induced clones contracted markedly late after vaccination.

Using immunoSEQ multiplex PCR, the repertoire was profiled, and TCRdb retains in-frame clones only, with some absent. The sample yields 60,000 to 90,000 clones, 80% to 85% seen once. Details on this clone: Its antigen is unknown. Other DNA sequences within the sample encode an identical CDR3.

Expansion of antigen-specific CD4+ T cells with viral peptide pools was carried out by the ViraFEST assay before sequencing. Isolation of CD4+ T cells took place after 10 days of culture. Two doses of either BNT162b2 or mRNA-1273 were given to each participant. Every well got a few million PBMC, which were grown with around 10 IU/ml IL-2 and about 10 ug/ml peptides. The clonotype was recovered from a human donor who received a COVID-19 vaccine. The sample consisted of CD4+ T cells from PBMCs cultured with HCoV-229E spike peptides, taken after COVID-19 vaccination. V is TRBV5-1 and J is TRBJ1-1, with 11 positions matching TRBD1. CDR3 protein: CASSLSGTGGTEAFF. As DNA, the CDR3 is TGCGCCAGCAGCTTGTCTGGGACAGGGGGCACTGAAGCTTTCTTT.